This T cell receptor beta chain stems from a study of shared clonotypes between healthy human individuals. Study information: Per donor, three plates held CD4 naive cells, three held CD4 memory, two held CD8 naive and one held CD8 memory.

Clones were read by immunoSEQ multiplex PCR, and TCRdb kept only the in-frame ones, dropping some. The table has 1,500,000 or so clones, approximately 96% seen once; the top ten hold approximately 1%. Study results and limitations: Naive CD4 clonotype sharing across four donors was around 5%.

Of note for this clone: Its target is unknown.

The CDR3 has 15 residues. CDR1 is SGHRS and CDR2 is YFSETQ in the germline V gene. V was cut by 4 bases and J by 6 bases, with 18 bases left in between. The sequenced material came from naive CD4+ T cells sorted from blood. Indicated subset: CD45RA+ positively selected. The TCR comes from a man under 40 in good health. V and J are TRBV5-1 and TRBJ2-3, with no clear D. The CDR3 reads CASSPLGLIPDTQYF. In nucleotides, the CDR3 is TGCGCCAGCAGCCCACTGGGCCTCATTCCGGATACGCAGTATTTT.